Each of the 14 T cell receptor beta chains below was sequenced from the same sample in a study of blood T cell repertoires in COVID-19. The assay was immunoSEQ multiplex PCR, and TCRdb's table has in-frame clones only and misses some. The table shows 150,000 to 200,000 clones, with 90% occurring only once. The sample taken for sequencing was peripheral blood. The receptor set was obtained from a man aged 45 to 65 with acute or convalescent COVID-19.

The DNA for the CDR3 is TGCGCCAGCAGCCCGGACAGGCCTCGAGATGGCTACACCTTC. Amino acids: CASSPDRPRDGYTF. The gene calls are TRBV5-1 and TRBJ1-2; 7 positions agree with TRBD1. J lost 6 bases, V lost 4 bases, and 9 bases had no gene match. The CDR3 covers 14 residues. Germline values: CDR1 SGHRS, CDR2 YFSETQ.

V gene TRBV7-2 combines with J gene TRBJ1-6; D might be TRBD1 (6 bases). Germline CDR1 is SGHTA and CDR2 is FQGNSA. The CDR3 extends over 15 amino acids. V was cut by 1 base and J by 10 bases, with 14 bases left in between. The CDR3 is CASSLGTGLRSPLHF. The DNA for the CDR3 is TGTGCCAGCAGCTTAGGAACAGGGCTGAGGTCACCCCTCCACTTT.

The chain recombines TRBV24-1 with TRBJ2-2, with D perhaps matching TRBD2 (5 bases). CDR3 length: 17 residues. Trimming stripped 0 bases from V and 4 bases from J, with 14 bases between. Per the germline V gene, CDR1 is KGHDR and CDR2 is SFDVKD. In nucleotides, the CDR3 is TGTGCCACCAGTGATTTGTCGGGCAGAAGCGGCACCGGGGAGCTGTTTTTT. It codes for CATSDLSGRSGTGELFF.

CDR3 protein: CASSFHRGKNTEAFF. The CDR3 coding sequence is TGTGCCAGTAGTTTCCACAGGGGCAAAAACACTGAAGCTTTCTTT. The chain recombines TRBV19 with TRBJ1-1, with 7 nucleotides matching TRBD1. From germline, CDR1 is LNHDA and CDR2 SQIVND (reference sequence). The CDR3 length is 15 residues. The V segment lost 5 bases and the J segment 2 bases; nucleotides outside the gene matches: 8.

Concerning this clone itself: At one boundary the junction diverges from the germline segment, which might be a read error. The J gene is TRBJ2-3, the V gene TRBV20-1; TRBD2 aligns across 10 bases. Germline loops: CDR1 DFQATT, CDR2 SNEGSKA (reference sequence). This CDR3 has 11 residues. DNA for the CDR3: TGCAGTCCTAGCGGGGGAGATACGCAGTATTTT. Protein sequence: CSPSGGDTQYF.

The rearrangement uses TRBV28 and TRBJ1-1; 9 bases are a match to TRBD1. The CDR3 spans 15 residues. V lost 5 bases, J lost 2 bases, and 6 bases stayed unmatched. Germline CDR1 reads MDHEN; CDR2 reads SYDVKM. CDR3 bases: TGTGCCAGCAGTCCCCCCACAGGGGGCAACACTGAAGCTTTCTTT. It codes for CASSPPTGGNTEAFF.

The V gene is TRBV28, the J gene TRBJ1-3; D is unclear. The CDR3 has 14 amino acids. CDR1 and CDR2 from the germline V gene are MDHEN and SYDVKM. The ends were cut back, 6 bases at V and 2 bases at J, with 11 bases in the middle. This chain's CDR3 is CASRSYRTGNTIYF. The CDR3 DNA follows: TGTGCCAGCAGATCGTACAGAACTGGAAACACCATATATTTT.

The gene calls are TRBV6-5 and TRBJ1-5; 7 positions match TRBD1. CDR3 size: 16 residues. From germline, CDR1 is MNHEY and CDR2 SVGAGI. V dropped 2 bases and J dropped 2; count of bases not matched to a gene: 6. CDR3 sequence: CASSYRGRKGNQPQHF. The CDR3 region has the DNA TGTGCCAGCAGTTACAGGGGGCGCAAGGGCAATCAGCCCCAGCATTTT.

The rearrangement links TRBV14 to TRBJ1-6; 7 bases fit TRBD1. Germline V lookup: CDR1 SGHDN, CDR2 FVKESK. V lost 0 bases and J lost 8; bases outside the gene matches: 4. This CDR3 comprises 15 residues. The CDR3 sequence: CASSQDRDRDSPLHF. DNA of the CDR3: TGTGCCAGCAGCCAAGACCGGGACAGAGATTCACCCCTCCACTTT.

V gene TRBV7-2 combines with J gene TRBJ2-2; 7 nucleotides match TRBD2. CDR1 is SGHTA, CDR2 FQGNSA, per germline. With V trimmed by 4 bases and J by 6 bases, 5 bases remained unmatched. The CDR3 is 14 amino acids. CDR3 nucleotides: TGTGCCAGCAGCTCAAAGGCGGGGGCCGGGGAGCTGTTTTTT. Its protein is CASSSKAGAGELFF.

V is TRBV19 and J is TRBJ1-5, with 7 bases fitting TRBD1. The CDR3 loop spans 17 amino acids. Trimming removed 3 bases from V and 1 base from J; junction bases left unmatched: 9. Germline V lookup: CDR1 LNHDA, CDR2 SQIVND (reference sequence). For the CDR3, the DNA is TGTGCCAGTAGTATCTTCAGTGGCAGGGGGAGCAATCAGCCCCAGCATTTT. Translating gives CASSIFSGRGSNQPQHF. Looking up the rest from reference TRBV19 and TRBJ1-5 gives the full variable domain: DGGITQSPKYLFRKEGQNVTLSCEQNLNHDAMYWYRQDPGQGLRLIYYSQIVNDFQKGDIAEGYSVSREKKESFPLTVTSAQKNPTAFYLCASSIFSGRGSNQPQHFGDGTRLSIL.

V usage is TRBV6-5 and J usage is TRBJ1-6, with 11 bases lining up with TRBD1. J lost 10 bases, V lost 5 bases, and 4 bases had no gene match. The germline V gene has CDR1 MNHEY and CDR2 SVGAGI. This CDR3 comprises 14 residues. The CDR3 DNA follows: TGTGCCAGCAGTCCCGGGACAGGGGGATCACCCCTCCACTTT. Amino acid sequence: CASSPGTGGSPLHF.

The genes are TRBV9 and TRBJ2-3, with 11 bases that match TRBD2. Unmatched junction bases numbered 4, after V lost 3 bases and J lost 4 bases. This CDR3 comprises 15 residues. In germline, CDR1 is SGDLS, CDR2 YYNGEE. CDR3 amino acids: CASSASGRKADTQYF. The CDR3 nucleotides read TGTGCCAGCAGCGCTAGCGGGAGGAAGGCAGATACGCAGTATTTT. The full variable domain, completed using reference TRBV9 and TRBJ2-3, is DSGVTQTPKHLITATGQRVTLRCSPRSGDLSVYWYQQSLDQGLQFLIQYYNGEERAKGNILERFSAQQFPDLHSELNLSSLELGDSALYFCASSASGRKADTQYFGPGTRLTVL.

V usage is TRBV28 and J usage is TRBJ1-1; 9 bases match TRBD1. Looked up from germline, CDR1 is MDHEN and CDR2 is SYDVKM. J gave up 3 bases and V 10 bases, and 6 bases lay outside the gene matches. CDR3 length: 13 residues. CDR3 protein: CATRTGEDTEAFF. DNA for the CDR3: TGTGCCACCCGGACAGGGGAGGACACTGAAGCTTTCTTT.